This record covers a single TCR beta chain. Assay: immunoSEQ multiplex PCR; the TCRdb copy retains only in-frame clones and omits some. The data hold some 250,000 clones, with 80% to 90% observed a single time. This specimen belongs to a study of blood T cell repertoires in COVID-19. Germline values: CDR1 SGHTA, CDR2 FQGNSA. This CDR3 has 18 amino acids. The V gene lost 6 bases and the J gene lost 0 bases, with 24 bases spanning the gap. Specimen: peripheral blood. This receptor was identified in a man in his thirties or forties who had recovered from COVID-19. The chain carries TRBV7-2 and TRBJ2-7; D ambiguous. The CDR3 here is CASSFKIYGGVSSYEQYF. The CDR3, as DNA: TGTGCCAGCAGTTTCAAGATTTACGGCGGTGTGAGCTCCTACGAGCAGTACTTC.